Included here is one TCR beta chain sequence, with context. Its antigen is not known. This sample was included in a study of T cell responses to AZD1222 COVID-19 vaccine. Broader study findings: Close to half of spike-specific TCRs reportedly recognize unmutated variant regions. Dominant at 160-218 and 743-854, vaccine-associated CD4 TCRs also spanned spike. Repertoires in all cases were sampled only once the peak T cell response had passed.

Here immunoSEQ multiplex PCR was the method, and the copy in TCRdb shows in-frame clones only, minus some. The table includes fewer than 180,000 clones, roughly 90% detected once. The source material was peripheral blood, sampled 28 days after the second AZD1222 dose. This receptor was identified in an adult who received the AZD1222 COVID-19 vaccine.

CDR3 residues: CASQGWGRGNTIYF. Written as DNA, the CDR3 is TGTGCCAGCCAAGGATGGGGACGTGGAAACACCATATATTTT. This rearrangement joins TRBV2 to TRBJ1-3; D might be TRBD1 (5 bases). The CDR3 totals 14 residues. The germline V gene encodes CDR1 SNHLY and CDR2 FYNNEI. The V end was cut by 8 bases, the J end by 3 bases, with 14 bases between.